This section outlines one T cell receptor (beta chain) sequence together with its context. This sample is part of a study of shared clonotypes between healthy human individuals. Original analysis: ImmunoSEQ junction-only sequences lacked quality scores, so their filtering differed. The table came from immunoSEQ multiplex PCR; TCRdb's copy has only in-frame clones and leaves some out. The V and J calls and clone size are taken from that table; D and trimming were inferred from the DNA. This sample has some 2,100,000 clones, with 90% to 95% found just once. CD45RO-negative CD8 cells positively selected for CCR7 made up the naive population, which excluded terminally differentiated effector memory CD45RA+ cells. V lost 1 base and J 2 bases, leaving 9 bases between the germline ends. The germline V gene has CDR1 SGHDT and CDR2 YYEEEE. This CDR3 has 14 residues.

The sample consisted of naive CD8+ T cells from PBMCs. The chain employs TRBV5-6 and TRBJ2-5; TRBD1 might be the D (6 bases). The TCR sequence derives from a young man in good health. Some clones in this sample may be carry-over from other donors' samples. The CDR3 DNA follows: TGTGCCAGCAGCTTGCCACAGGGTCAAGAGACCCAGTACTTC. Amino acid sequence: CASSLPQGQETQYF.